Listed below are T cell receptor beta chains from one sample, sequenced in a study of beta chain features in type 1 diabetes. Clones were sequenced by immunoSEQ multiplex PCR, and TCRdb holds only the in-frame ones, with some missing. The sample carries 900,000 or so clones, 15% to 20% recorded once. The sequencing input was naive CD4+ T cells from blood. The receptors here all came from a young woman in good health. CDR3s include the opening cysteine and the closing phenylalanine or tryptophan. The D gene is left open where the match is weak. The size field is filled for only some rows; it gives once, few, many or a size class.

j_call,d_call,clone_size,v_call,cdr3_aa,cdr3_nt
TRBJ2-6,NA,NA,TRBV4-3,CASSHRQGTSGANVLTF,TGCGCCAGCAGCCACAGGCAGGGTACATCTGGGGCCAACGTCCTGACTTTC
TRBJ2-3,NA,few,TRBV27,CASSLYLTGSTDTQYF,TGTGCCAGCAGTTTATACCTCACAGGGAGCACAGATACGCAGTATTTT
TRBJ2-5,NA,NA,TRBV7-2,CASSFGDMFSETQYF,TGTGCCAGCAGCTTCGGTGACATGTTTTCGGAGACCCAGTACTTC
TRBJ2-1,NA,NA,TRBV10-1,CASSERGLAIAEQFF,TGCGCCAGCAGTGAAAGGGGTCTGGCAATTGCTGAGCAGTTCTTC
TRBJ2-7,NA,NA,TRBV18,CASSPSDYEQYF,TGTGCCAGCTCACCTTCTGACTACGAGCAGTACTTC
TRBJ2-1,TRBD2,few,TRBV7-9,CASSLGLAGNNEQFF,TGTGCCAGCAGCCTAGGACTAGCGGGGAACAATGAGCAGTTCTTC
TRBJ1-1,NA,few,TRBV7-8,CASSLVSGSTEAFF,TGTGCCAGCAGCTTAGTTTCGGGGTCCACTGAAGCTTTCTTT
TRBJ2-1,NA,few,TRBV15,CATSRDGTSEGWMRQTYNEQFF,TGTGCCACCAGCAGAGATGGGACCTCCGAGGGTTGGATGCGCCAGACATACAATGAGCAGTTCTTC
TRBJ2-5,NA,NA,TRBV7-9,CASSPGDLTGETQYF,TGTGCCAGCAGCCCCGGGGACCTGACCGGAGAGACCCAGTACTTC
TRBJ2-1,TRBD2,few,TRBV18,CASSPGLVSYNEQFF,TGTGCCAGCTCACCGGGACTAGTCTCCTACAATGAGCAGTTCTTC
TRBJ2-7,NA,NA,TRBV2,CASSDGTATYEQYF,TGTGCCAGCAGTGACGGGACGGCTACCTACGAGCAGTACTTC
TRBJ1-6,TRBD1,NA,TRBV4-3,CASSQAPRGIGGIISPLHF,TGCGCCAGCAGCCAAGCACCCCGGGGTATAGGGGGCATTATTTCACCCCTCCACTTT
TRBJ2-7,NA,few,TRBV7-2,CASSFLPPGSSYEQYF,TGTGCCAGCAGCTTCTTACCCCCGGGCAGCTCCTACGAGCAGTACTTC
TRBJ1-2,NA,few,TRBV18,CASSAGTYGYTF,TGTGCCAGCTCAGCCGGGACGTATGGCTACACCTTC
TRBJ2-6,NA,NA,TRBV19,CASSIDWANVLTF,TGTGCCAGTAGTATCGACTGGGCCAACGTCCTGACTTTC
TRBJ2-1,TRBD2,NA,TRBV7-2,CASSLWVLAGAVQQFF,TGTGCCAGCAGCTTATGGGTACTAGCGGGAGCTGTACAGCAGTTCTTC
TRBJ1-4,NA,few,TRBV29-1,CSVEDSGARANEKLFF,TGCAGCGTTGAAGACTCCGGTGCAAGGGCTAATGAAAAACTGTTTTTT
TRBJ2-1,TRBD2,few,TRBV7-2,CASSFPAGGIDNEQFF,TGTGCCAGCAGCTTCCCAGCGGGAGGAATCGACAATGAGCAGTTCTTC
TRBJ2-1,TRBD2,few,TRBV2,CASSLAGGYNEQFF,TGTGCCAGCAGCCTAGCGGGAGGGTACAATGAGCAGTTCTTC
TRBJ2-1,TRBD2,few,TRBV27,CASSFRTRTYNEQFF,TGTGCCAGCAGTTTCAGGACTAGAACCTACAATGAGCAGTTCTTC
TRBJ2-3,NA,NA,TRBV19,CASSLPGAGDTQYF,TGTGCCAGTAGCCTCCCGGGGGCTGGAGATACGCAGTATTTT
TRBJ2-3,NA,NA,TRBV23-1,CASIMAGPRDTQYF,TGCGCCAGCATTATGGCGGGGCCAAGGGATACGCAGTATTTT
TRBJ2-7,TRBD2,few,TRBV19,CASSIRGLAGERAYEQYF,TGTGCCAGTAGTATCCGCGGACTAGCGGGAGAGAGGGCCTACGAGCAGTACTTC
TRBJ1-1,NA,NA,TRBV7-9,CASSLRAEPNTEAFF,TGTGCCAGCAGCTTACGGGCTGAGCCGAACACTGAAGCTTTCTTT
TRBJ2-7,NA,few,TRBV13,CASSFYGRRTYEQYF,TGTGCCAGCAGCTTCTACGGACGGAGAACCTACGAGCAGTACTTC
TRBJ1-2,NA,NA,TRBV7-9,CASSFDWAAGPGYTF,TGTGCCAGCAGCTTTGATTGGGCGGCTGGCCCGGGCTACACCTTC
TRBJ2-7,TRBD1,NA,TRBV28,CASSGPGQTYEQYF,TGTGCCAGCAGTGGACCGGGACAGACCTACGAGCAGTACTTC
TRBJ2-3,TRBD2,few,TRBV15,CATSPLTSGGSTDTQYF,TGTGCCACCAGCCCCCTGACCAGCGGGGGTAGCACAGATACGCAGTATTTT
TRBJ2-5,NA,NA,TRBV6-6,CASSYYLGTQYF,TGTGCCAGCAGTTACTACCTTGGGACCCAGTACTTC
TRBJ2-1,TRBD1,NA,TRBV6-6,CASRPGQGAIEQFF,TGTGCCAGCAGACCGGGACAGGGGGCTATCGAGCAGTTCTTC
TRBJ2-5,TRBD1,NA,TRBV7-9,CASSPKTGVTQETQYF,TGTGCCAGCAGCCCGAAGACAGGGGTAACGCAAGAGACCCAGTACTTC
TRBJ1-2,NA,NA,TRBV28,CASSLRDGYTF,TGTGCCAGCAGTTTGAGGGATGGCTACACCTTC
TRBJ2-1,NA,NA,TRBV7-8,CASSHLTAEGEQFF,TGTGCCAGCAGCCATTTAACCGCGGAGGGTGAGCAGTTCTTC
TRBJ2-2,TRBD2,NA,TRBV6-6,CASRPGTKNTGELFF,TGTGCCAGCAGACCCGGGACTAAGAACACCGGGGAGCTGTTTTTT
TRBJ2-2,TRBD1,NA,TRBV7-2,CASSPYRGTGELFF,TGTGCCAGCAGCCCATACAGGGGCACCGGGGAGCTGTTTTTT
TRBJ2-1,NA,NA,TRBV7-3,CASSLSSHYNEQFF,TGTGCCAGCAGCTTATCCTCCCACTACAATGAGCAGTTCTTC
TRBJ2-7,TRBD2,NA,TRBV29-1,CSAGTSGNYEQYF,TGCAGCGCTGGGACTAGCGGAAACTACGAGCAGTACTTC
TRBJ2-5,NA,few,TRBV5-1,CASSPPGGVGLETQYF,TGCGCCAGCAGCCCGCCCGGGGGCGTAGGGCTTGAGACCCAGTACTTC
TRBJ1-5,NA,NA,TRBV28,CASRLIRGSGQPQHF,TGTGCCAGCAGATTAATTCGGGGTTCAGGTCAGCCCCAGCATTTT
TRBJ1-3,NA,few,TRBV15,CATSRPQGRNSGNTIYF,TGTGCCACCAGCAGACCCCAGGGGCGCAACTCTGGAAACACCATATATTTT
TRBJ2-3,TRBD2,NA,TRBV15,CATSRPAGGPDTQYF,TGTGCCACCAGCAGGCCAGCGGGGGGCCCAGATACGCAGTATTTT
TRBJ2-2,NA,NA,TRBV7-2,CASSLVRLRYTGELFF,TGTGCCAGCAGCCTTGTGCGGCTCCGGTACACCGGGGAGCTGTTTTTT
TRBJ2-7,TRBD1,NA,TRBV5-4,CASSLDRGYEQYF,TGTGCCAGCAGCTTGGACAGGGGCTACGAGCAGTACTTC
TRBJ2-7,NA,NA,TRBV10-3,CAISVRDTTYEQYF,TGTGCCATCAGTGTTAGGGACACAACCTACGAGCAGTACTTC
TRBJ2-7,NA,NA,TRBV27,CASSLSDNRGIYEQYF,TGTGCCAGCAGTTTATCCGACAATCGGGGGATATACGAGCAGTACTTC
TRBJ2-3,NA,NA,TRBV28,CASTFPGLPDTQYF,TGTGCCAGCACCTTTCCAGGGTTGCCAGATACGCAGTATTTT
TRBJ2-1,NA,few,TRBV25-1,CASSAAGSNEQFF,TGTGCCAGCAGTGCCGCGGGATCCAATGAGCAGTTCTTC
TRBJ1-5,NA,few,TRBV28,CASSLGRGLWAQPQHF,TGTGCCAGCAGTTTAGGCAGGGGCCTTTGGGCTCAGCCCCAGCATTTT
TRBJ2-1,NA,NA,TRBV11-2,CASSAEGSYNEQFF,TGTGCCAGCAGCGCAGAGGGCTCCTACAATGAGCAGTTCTTC
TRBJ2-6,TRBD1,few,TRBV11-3,CASSNTGQGLSGANVLTF,TGTGCCAGCAGCAACACGGGACAGGGGCTCTCTGGGGCCAACGTCCTGACTTTC
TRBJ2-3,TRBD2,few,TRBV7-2,CASSTLGTRITDTQYF,TGTGCCAGCAGCACTTTAGGGACTAGAATAACAGATACGCAGTATTTT